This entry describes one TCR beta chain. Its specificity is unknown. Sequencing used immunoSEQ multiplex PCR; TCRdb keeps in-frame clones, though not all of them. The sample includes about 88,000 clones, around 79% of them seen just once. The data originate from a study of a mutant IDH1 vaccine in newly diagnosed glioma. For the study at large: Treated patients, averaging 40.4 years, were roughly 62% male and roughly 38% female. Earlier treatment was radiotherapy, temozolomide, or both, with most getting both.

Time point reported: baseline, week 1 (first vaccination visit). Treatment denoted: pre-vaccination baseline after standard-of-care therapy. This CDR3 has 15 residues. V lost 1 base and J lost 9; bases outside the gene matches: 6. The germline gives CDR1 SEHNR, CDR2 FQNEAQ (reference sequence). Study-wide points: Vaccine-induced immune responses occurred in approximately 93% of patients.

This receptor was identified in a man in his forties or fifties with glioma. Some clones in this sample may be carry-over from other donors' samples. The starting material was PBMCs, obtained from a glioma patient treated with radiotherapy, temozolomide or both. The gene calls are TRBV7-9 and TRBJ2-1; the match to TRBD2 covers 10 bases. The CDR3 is CASSLEAGGSFEQFF. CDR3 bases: TGTGCCAGCAGCTTAGAAGCGGGGGGGAGCTTTGAGCAGTTCTTC.